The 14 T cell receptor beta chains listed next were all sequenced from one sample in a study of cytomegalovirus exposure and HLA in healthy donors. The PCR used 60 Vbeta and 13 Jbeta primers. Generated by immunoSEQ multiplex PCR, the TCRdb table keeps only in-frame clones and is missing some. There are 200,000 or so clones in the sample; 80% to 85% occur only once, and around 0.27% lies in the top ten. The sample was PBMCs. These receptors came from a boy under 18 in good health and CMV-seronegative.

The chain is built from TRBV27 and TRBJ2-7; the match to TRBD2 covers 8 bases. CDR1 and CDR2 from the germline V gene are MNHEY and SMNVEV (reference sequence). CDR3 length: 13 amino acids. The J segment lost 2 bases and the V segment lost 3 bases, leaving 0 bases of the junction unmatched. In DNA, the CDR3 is TGTGCCAGCAGTTTGGGACTAGCCTACGAGCAGTACTTC. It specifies CASSLGLAYEQYF.

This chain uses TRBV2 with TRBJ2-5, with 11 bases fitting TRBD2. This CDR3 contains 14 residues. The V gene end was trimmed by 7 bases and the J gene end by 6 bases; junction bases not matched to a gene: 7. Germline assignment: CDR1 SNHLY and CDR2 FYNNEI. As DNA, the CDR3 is TGTGCCAGCAAACCGGGGACTAGCGGACAGACCCAGTACTTC. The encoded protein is CASKPGTSGQTQYF.

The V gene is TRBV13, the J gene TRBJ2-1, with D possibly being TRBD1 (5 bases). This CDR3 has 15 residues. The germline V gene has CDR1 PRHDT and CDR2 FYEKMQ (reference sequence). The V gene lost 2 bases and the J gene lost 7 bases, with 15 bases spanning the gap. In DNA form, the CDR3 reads TGTGCCAGCAGCTTAAGCACCATTAAGGGGAATGAGCAGTTCTTC. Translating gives CASSLSTIKGNEQFF.

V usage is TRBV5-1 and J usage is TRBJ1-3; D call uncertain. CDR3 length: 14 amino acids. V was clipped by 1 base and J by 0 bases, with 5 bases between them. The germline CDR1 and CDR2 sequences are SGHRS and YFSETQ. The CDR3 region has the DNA TGCGCCAGCAGCTTGCCGGGCTCTGGAAACACCATATATTTT. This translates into CASSLPGSGNTIYF.

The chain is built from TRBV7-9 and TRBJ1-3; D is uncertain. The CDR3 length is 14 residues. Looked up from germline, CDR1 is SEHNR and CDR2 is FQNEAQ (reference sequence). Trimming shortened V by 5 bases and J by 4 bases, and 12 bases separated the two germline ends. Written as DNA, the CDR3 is TGTGCCAGCAGCCGTATGGGCTTCGGAAACACCATATATTTT. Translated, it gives CASSRMGFGNTIYF.

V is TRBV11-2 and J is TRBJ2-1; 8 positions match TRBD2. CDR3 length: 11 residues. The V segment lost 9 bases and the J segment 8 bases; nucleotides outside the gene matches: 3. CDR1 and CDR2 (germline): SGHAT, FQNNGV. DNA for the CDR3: TGTGCCAGTCAAGCGGGGGATGAGCAGTTCTTC. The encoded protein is CASQAGDEQFF.

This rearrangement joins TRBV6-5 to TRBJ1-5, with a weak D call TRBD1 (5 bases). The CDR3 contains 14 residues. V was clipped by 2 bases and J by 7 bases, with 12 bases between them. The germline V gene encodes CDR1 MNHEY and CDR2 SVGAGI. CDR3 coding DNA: TGTGCCAGCAGTTACGGTGGGGGAGGACAGCCCCAGCATTTT. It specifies CASSYGGGGQPQHF.

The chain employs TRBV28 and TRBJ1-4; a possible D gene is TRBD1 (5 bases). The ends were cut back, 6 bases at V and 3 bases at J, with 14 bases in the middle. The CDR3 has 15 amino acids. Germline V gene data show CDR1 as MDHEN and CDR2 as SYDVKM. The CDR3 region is CASRPPRQSNEKLFF. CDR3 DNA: TGTGCCAGCAGACCCCCTAGACAGTCTAATGAAAAACTGTTTTTT.

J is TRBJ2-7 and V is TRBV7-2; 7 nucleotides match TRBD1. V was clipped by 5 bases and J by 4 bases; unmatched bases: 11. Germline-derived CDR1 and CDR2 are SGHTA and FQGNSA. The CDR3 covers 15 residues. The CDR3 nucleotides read TGTGCCAGCAGCAGCACCGGGACAGTGGTTTACGAGCAGTACTTC. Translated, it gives CASSSTGTVVYEQYF. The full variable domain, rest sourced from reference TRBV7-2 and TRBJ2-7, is GAGVSQSPSNKVTEKGKDVELRCDPISGHTALYWYRQSLGQGLEFLIYFQGNSAPDKSGLPSDRFSAERTGGSVSTLTIQRTQQEDSAVYLCASSSTGTVVYEQYFGPGTRLTVT.

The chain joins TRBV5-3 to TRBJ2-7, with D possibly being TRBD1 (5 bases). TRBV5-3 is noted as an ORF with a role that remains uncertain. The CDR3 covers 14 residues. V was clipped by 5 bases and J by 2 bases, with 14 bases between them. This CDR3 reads CARRSSGLPYEQYF. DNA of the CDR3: TGTGCCAGAAGGTCCTCAGGGTTACCCTACGAGCAGTACTTC.

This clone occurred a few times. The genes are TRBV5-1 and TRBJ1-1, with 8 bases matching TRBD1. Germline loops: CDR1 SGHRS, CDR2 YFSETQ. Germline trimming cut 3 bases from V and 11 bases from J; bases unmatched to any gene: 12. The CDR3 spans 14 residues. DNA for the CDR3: TGCGCCAGCAGCTCGCCGCTTTCGACAGGGGAGGCTTTCTTT. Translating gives CASSSPLSTGEAFF.

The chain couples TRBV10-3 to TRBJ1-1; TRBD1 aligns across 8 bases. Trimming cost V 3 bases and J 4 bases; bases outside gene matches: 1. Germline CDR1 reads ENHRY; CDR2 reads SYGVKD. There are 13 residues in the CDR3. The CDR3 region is CAISDRGRTEAFF. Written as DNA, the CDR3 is TGTGCCATCAGTGACAGGGGGCGCACTGAAGCTTTCTTT.

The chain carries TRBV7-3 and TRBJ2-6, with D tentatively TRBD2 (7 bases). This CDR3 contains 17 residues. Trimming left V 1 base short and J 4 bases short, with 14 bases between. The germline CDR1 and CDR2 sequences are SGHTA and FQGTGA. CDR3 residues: CASSLMGGRRGANVLTF. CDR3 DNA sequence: TGTGCCAGCAGCTTAATGGGGGGGCGGAGAGGGGCCAACGTCCTGACTTTC.

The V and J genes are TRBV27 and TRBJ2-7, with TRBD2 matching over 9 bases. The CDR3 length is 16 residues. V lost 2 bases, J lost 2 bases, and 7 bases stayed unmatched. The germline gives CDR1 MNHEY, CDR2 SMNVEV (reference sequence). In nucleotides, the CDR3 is TGTGCCAGCAGTTTAAAAAGACTAGCGGCGGCCTACGAGCAGTACTTC. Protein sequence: CASSLKRLAAAYEQYF.